A single sample gave rise to the 24 T cell receptor beta chains below, sequenced in a study of blood T cell repertoires in COVID-19. This table comes from immunoSEQ multiplex PCR, and its TCRdb copy is limited to in-frame clones, with some not included. This table has about 230,000 clones, approximately 89% appearing once. Sequencing used PBMCs or T cells enriched from blood (not recorded which). The receptor source for this set is a woman in her twenties or thirties with acute COVID-19.

This sequence joins TRBV18 and TRBJ1-2; no clear D. The CDR3 runs to 14 residues. Per germline, CDR1 KGHSH and CDR2 LQKENI. Deletions cut 0 bases from V and 4 bases from J, with 9 bases between. The CDR3 DNA reads TGTGCCAGCTCACCACCGGTTGGCCGCTATGGCTACACCTTC. Protein sequence: CASSPPVGRYGYTF.

The chain links TRBV27 to TRBJ2-1; TRBD2 aligns across 10 bases. This CDR3 is 15 amino acids long. The germline V gene has CDR1 MNHEY and CDR2 SMNVEV (reference sequence). V trimming: 6 bases; J trimming: 3 bases; junction bases outside the gene matches: 5. The CDR3 sequence: CASSLLAGVYNEQFF. The CDR3, as DNA: TGTGCCAGCAGCCTTCTAGCGGGGGTCTACAATGAGCAGTTCTTC.

This rearrangement joins TRBV29-1 to TRBJ1-2; D unresolved. Germline V CDR1 and CDR2: SQVTM, ANQGSEA. This CDR3 is built from 15 residues. V was pared by 3 bases and J by 2 bases, with 16 bases between. CDR3: CSVDKSSGPNYGYTF. CDR3 nucleotide sequence: TGCAGCGTTGACAAGAGTTCAGGTCCAAACTATGGCTACACCTTC.

As DNA, the CDR3 is TGTGCCAGCAGGGTCACAGGGGTCCCCACTGAAGCTTTCTTT. As protein: CASRVTGVPTEAFF. The rearrangement uses TRBV5-6 and TRBJ1-1, with 7 bases matching TRBD1. Losses at the gene ends were 5 bases for V and 4 bases for J; bases not matched to a gene: 8. CDR1 is SGHDT and CDR2 is YYEEEE in the germline V gene. The CDR3 covers 14 residues.

The chain has TRBV11-2 and TRBJ1-1; no reliable D call. Germline CDR1 SGHAT, CDR2 FQNNGV. The CDR3 is made up of 13 amino acids. V lost 3 bases, J lost 8 bases, and 13 bases lay in between. CDR3 loop: CASSLVGSPEAFF. In DNA, the CDR3 is TGTGCCAGCAGCTTGGTGGGCAGCCCAGAAGCTTTCTTT.

This rearrangement joins TRBV6-5 to TRBJ2-5; D call uncertain. The CDR3 runs 12 residues. Germline CDR1 is MNHEY and CDR2 is SVGAGI. Deletions cut 4 bases from V and 0 bases from J, with 3 bases between. Here the CDR3 DNA reads TGTGCCAGCAGTTCGTACCAAGAGACCCAGTACTTC. Amino acid sequence: CASSSYQETQYF.

This chain uses TRBV7-2 with TRBJ1-1; D might be TRBD1 (5 bases). Looked up from germline, CDR1 is SGHTA and CDR2 is FQGNSA. This CDR3 is 16 amino acids long. V was cut by 2 bases and J by 0 bases, with 13 bases left in between. CDR3 nucleotide sequence: TGTGCCAGCAGCTTACCGGAGGGGTCCATGAACACTGAAGCTTTCTTT. Its protein product is CASSLPEGSMNTEAFF.

This clone was seen a handful of times. This chain links TRBV7-3 with TRBJ1-1; weak D call: TRBD1 (6 bases). This CDR3 spans 14 amino acids. The ends were cut back, 5 bases at V and 5 bases at J, with 15 bases in the middle. Germline-derived CDR1 and CDR2 are SGHTA and FQGTGA. The CDR3 loop reads CASSIQGSGTEAFF. The DNA of the CDR3 is TGTGCCAGCAGCATACAGGGCTCGGGGACTGAAGCTTTCTTT.

V usage is TRBV7-3 and J usage is TRBJ2-7, with D possibly being TRBD2 (7 bases). Trimming left V 5 bases short and J 6 bases short, with 14 bases between. CDR1 is SGHTA, CDR2 FQGTGA, per germline. The CDR3 sequence is 13 residues long. The CDR3, as DNA: TGTGCCAGCAGCCCCCGTCGGGGGGCCGAGCAGTACTTC. Its protein product is CASSPRRGAEQYF. Full variable domain (rest looked up from reference TRBV7-3 and TRBJ2-7): GAGVSQTPSNKVTEKGKYVELRCDPISGHTALYWYRQSLGQGPEFLIYFQGTGAADDSGLPNDRFFAVRPEGSVSTLKIQRTERGDSAVYLCASSPRRGAEQYFGPGTRLTVT.

The chain has TRBV30 and TRBJ1-2; 8 bases line up with TRBD1. V gave up 0 bases and J gave up 5 bases; unmatched junction bases: 11. Looked up from germline, CDR1 is GTSNPN and CDR2 is SVGIG (reference sequence). There are 16 residues in the CDR3. The CDR3 bases are TGTGCCTGGAGTGTAACGGCAGGGGGCTACCCTTATGGCTACACCTTC. This codes for CAWSVTAGGYPYGYTF.

V gene TRBV29-1 combines with J gene TRBJ2-3, with 7 bases lining up with TRBD2. Trimming removed 6 bases from V and 4 bases from J; junction bases left unmatched: 4. This CDR3 comprises 12 residues. Germline-derived CDR1 and CDR2 are SQVTM and ANQGSEA. CDR3: CSVGGMSDTQYF. Here the CDR3 DNA reads TGCAGCGTGGGGGGGATGTCAGATACGCAGTATTTT.

The J gene is TRBJ1-2, the V gene TRBV28; a possible D gene is TRBD1 (6 bases). The CDR3 consists of 14 residues. V was pared by 3 bases and J by 8 bases, with 16 bases between. CDR1 is MDHEN, CDR2 SYDVKM, per germline. CDR3 nucleotide sequence: TGTGCCAGCAGTTTCGGGACCGATCAGGGGGGCTACACCTTC. Residues: CASSFGTDQGGYTF.

This rearrangement joins TRBV19 to TRBJ2-1; no definite D call. V was trimmed by 5 bases and J by 4 bases, leaving 15 bases between them. Germline-derived CDR1 and CDR2 are LNHDA and SQIVND (reference sequence). The CDR3 sequence is 15 residues long. CDR3 DNA: TGTGCCAGTAGTCGAACAGCCGCAGGATACAATGAGCAGTTCTTC. Protein sequence: CASSRTAAGYNEQFF.

The gene calls are TRBV30 and TRBJ1-5; D gene unclear. V dropped 3 bases and J dropped 1 base, with 7 bases sitting between them. Looked up from germline, CDR1 is GTSNPN and CDR2 is SVGIG (reference sequence). The CDR3 runs to 13 residues. Written as DNA, the CDR3 is TGTGCCTGGAGGGGAGGGAGCAATCAGCCCCAGCATTTT. This encodes CAWRGGSNQPQHF.

This sequence joins TRBV4-3 and TRBJ2-7; the match to TRBD1 covers 8 bases. Losses at the gene ends were 4 bases for V and 1 base for J; bases not matched to a gene: 6. The CDR3 sequence is 15 residues long. Germline loops: CDR1 LGHNA, CDR2 YSLEER. DNA for the CDR3: TGCGCCAGCAGCCCCCAGCGGACAGGGTCCTACGAGCAGTACTTC. This translates into CASSPQRTGSYEQYF.

In DNA form, the CDR3 reads TGTGCCACCAGTGAACAAACAGGGTTGGAGCAGTTCTTC. Residues: CATSEQTGLEQFF. V is TRBV24-1 and J is TRBJ2-1; D is possibly TRBD1 (6 bases). The CDR3 is 13 residues long. Trimming left V 4 bases short and J 10 bases short, with 13 bases between. The germline gives CDR1 KGHDR, CDR2 SFDVKD.

This chain joins TRBV5-1 and TRBJ2-3, with 9 positions matching TRBD1. Germline V gives CDR1 SGHRS, CDR2 YFSETQ. Trimming took 4 bases from V and 7 from J; bases not matched to a gene: 10. The CDR3 loop spans 15 amino acids. The CDR3 loop reads CASSSRDRVFNTQYF. The CDR3 nucleotides are TGCGCCAGCAGCAGCCGGGACAGGGTTTTTAATACGCAGTATTTT.

The chain couples TRBV7-6 to TRBJ2-7; TRBD2 agrees at 10 bases. V lost 3 bases, J lost 0 bases, and 11 bases stayed unmatched. The CDR3 consists of 18 residues. Germline V gives CDR1 SGHVS, CDR2 FNYEAQ. CDR3 bases: TGTGCCAGCAGCTTTGATACTAGCGGGGATCATAACTCCTACGAGCAGTACTTC. This gives the protein CASSFDTSGDHNSYEQYF.

Here the CDR3 reads CASSPGQMNTGELFF. The DNA of the CDR3 is TGTGCCAGCAGCCCCGGACAGATGAACACCGGGGAGCTGTTTTTT. V is TRBV7-9 and J is TRBJ2-2, with D perhaps TRBD1 (6 bases). Germline-derived CDR1 and CDR2 are SEHNR and FQNEAQ (reference sequence). The CDR3 length is 15 residues. Trimming removed 5 bases at V and 1 base at J, with 11 bases between.

The rearrangement uses TRBV19 and TRBJ1-1; 9 bases are shared with TRBD1. The CDR3 covers 14 residues. Germline V gives CDR1 LNHDA, CDR2 SQIVND (reference sequence). The V segment lost 9 bases and the J segment 0 bases; nucleotides outside the gene matches: 5. This chain's CDR3 is CASHRGPLNTEAFF. CDR3 sequence (DNA): TGTGCCAGCCACAGGGGGCCCTTGAACACTGAAGCTTTCTTT.

Details on this clone: Other DNA variants within this sample encode the same CDR3. The V gene is TRBV5-4, the J gene TRBJ2-3, with TRBD2 identical over 10 bases. The CDR3 runs to 16 residues. From germline, CDR1 is SGHNT and CDR2 YYREEE (reference sequence). V lost 0 bases and J lost 1; bases outside the gene matches: 2. The CDR3 DNA follows: TGTGCCAGCAGCTTGGGGCTAGCGGGGGGCACAGATACGCAGTATTTT. As protein: CASSLGLAGGTDTQYF. Looking up the rest from reference TRBV5-4 and TRBJ2-3 gives the full variable domain: ETGVTQSPTHLIKTRGQQVTLRCSSQSGHNTVSWYQQALGQGPQFIFQYYREEENGRGNFPPRFSGLQFPNYSSELNVNALELDDSALYLCASSLGLAGGTDTQYFGPGTRLTVL.

The gene calls are TRBV20-1 and TRBJ1-1; 7 bases map to TRBD1. The CDR3 contains 14 residues. Germline V gene data show CDR1 as DFQATT and CDR2 as SNEGSKA (reference sequence). The V gene end was trimmed by 3 bases and the J gene end by 1 base; junction bases not matched to a gene: 5. CDR3 DNA sequence: TGCAGTGCTAGTTGGACAGGCCGGAACACTGAAGCTTTCTTT. It translates to CSASWTGRNTEAFF.

This clone was counted once. The V call is TRBV6-2 or TRBV6-3, the J call TRBJ2-3; D is unclear. CDR3 length equals 11 residues. Germline assignment: CDR1 MNHEY and CDR2 SVGEGT. V shed 2 bases and J shed 10 bases, with 7 bases lying between them. The CDR3 nucleotides read TGTGCCAGCAGTTACGCGGTTGCGCAGTATTTT. Protein: CASSYAVAQYF.

The J gene is TRBJ1-1, the V gene TRBV10-3; D not certain. Trimming took off 4 bases at V and 0 bases at J, with 9 bases between the two ends. The germline V gene has CDR1 ENHRY and CDR2 SYGVKD. The CDR3 is 14 residues long. Here the CDR3 reads CAISVSAMNTEAFF. The CDR3 bases are TGTGCCATCAGTGTGTCAGCCATGAACACTGAAGCTTTCTTT.